This TCR beta chain was captured in a study of blood T cell repertoires in COVID-19. Study details: COVID-19 samples from acute and convalescent phases originated in the United States, Italy and Spain. Sample material is recorded as cDNA or gDNA derived from T cells, B-cell-depleted T cells, or PBMCs.

A single count supports this clone. Germline CDR1 is SGHNT and CDR2 is YENEEA. V lost 1 base, J lost 9 bases, and 8 bases stayed unmatched. The CDR3 is 15 residues long. Under the authors' procedure: How many nucleated cells were present was estimated from reference gene primer amplification. Some clones are missing from TCRdb's copy, which holds only in-frame ones; the method was immunoSEQ multiplex PCR. V and J calls and clone size come straight from that table; D and trimming were deduced from the DNA. The sample has 85,000 to 110,000 clones, roughly nine tenths seen once. This clonotype was obtained from a human donor in a cohort sampled during active COVID-19. This chain joins TRBV11-3 and TRBJ2-1, with 8 positions matching TRBD1. Material: peripheral blood. The CDR3 DNA is TGTGCCAGCAGCTTAGTCTCAGGGGGCTTCGGTGAGCAGTTCTTC. The encoded protein is CASSLVSGGFGEQFF. Combining the CDR3 with reference TRBV11-3 and TRBJ2-1 gives the whole variable domain EAGVVQSPRYKIIEKKQPVAFWCNPISGHNTLYWYLQNLGQGPELLIRYENEEAVDDSQLPKDRFSAERLKGVDSTLKIQPAELGDSAVYLCASSLVSGGFGEQFFGPGTRLTVL.